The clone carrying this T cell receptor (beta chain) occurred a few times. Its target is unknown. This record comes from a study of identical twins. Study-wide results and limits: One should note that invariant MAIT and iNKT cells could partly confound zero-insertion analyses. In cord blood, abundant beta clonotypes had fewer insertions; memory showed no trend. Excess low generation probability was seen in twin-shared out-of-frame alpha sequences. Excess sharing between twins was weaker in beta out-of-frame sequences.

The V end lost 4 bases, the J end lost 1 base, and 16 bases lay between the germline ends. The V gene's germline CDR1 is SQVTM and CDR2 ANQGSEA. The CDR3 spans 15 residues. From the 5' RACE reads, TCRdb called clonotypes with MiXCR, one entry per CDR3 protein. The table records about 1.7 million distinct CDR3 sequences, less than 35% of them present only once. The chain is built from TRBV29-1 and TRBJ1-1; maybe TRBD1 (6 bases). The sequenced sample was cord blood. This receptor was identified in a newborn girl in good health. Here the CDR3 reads CSVAYQGQRNTEAFF. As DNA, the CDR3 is TGCAGCGTTGCGTACCAGGGGCAGCGGAACACTGAAGCTTTCTTT.